Here is one T cell receptor beta chain with its context. Its antigen is unknown. Profiled with immunoSEQ multiplex PCR; TCRdb holds only in-frame clones, not every one. The table has tens of thousands of clones, around 80% seen once; the top ten hold 4% to 5.5%. These data come from a study of a mutant IDH1 vaccine in newly diagnosed glioma. Study-level background: Visit V12 was conducted at week 35 as the safety follow-up. Visit V13 came later, at week 47.

Germline CDR1 and CDR2: LGHNA and YSLEER. The CDR3 totals 15 residues. The V gene end was trimmed by 3 bases and the J gene end by 5 bases; junction bases not matched to a gene: 4. Documented time point: week 47, end of study. In every dose of vaccine, 300 ug of mutant IDH1 20-mer peptide was given alongside topical imiquimod. The sequenced sample was PBMCs, obtained from a glioma patient whose treatment included an IDH1 peptide vaccine. This clonotype was obtained from a woman in her thirties or forties with glioma. Some clones in this sample may be carry-over from other donors' samples. The chain links TRBV4-3 to TRBJ1-4; 9 nucleotides match TRBD1. The chain's CDR3 is CASSQAGTGNEKLFF. DNA of the CDR3: TGCGCCAGCAGCCAGGCGGGGACAGGGAATGAAAAACTGTTTTTT.